Each of the 13 T cell receptor beta chains below was sequenced from the same sample in a study of blood T cell repertoires in COVID-19. Only in-frame clones appear in the TCRdb table, and some are missing; sequencing was by immunoSEQ multiplex PCR. The sample has hundreds of thousands of clones, 90% seen once. Material: PBMCs or T cells enriched from blood (not recorded which). The receptors stem from a woman aged 18-30 years with acute COVID-19.

This chain connects TRBV27 to TRBJ2-3; D is possibly TRBD2 (5 bases). V was clipped by 4 bases and J by 3 bases, with 20 bases between them. CDR3 length: 17 residues. Germline V gene data show CDR1 as MNHEY and CDR2 as SMNVEV (reference sequence). CDR3 in DNA: TGTGCCAGCAGTTCCTTGCTTGTGGGAGCTGGGACAGATACGCAGTATTTT. Translating it yields CASSSLLVGAGTDTQYF.

The chain has TRBV11-2 and TRBJ2-3, with 7 bases matching TRBD2. CDR1 is SGHAT, CDR2 FQNNGV, per germline. V shed 7 bases and J 0 bases; nucleotides not matched to a gene: 13. The CDR3 has 17 amino acids. The CDR3 bases are TGTGCCAGCACCTCTATGTGGGGGGGATCTAGCACAGATACGCAGTATTTT. It encodes CASTSMWGGSSTDTQYF.

This clone appeared once. V and J are TRBV27 and TRBJ2-1; no reliable D call. With 1 base removed from V and 5 bases from J, the gap between germline ends came to 9 bases. This CDR3 contains 14 residues. The germline V gene has CDR1 MNHEY and CDR2 SMNVEV (reference sequence). CDR3 in amino acids: CASSLFSENNEQFF. Written as DNA, the CDR3 is TGTGCCAGCAGTTTATTTTCCGAGAACAATGAGCAGTTCTTC.

This chain uses TRBV4-3 with TRBJ2-7; 11 bases fit TRBD1. The CDR3 sequence is 16 residues long. Germline CDR1 is LGHNA and CDR2 is YSLEER. The ends lost 0 bases at V and 3 bases at J; junction bases unmatched: 4. The CDR3 bases are TGCGCCAGCAGCCAAGAGGACAGGGGGCTTAACTACGAGCAGTACTTC. As protein: CASSQEDRGLNYEQYF.

V and J are TRBV30 and TRBJ2-7, with D possibly TRBD2 on 6 matching bases. Trimming cost V 2 bases and J 4 bases, with 18 bases left between them. Germline V gene lookup returns CDR1 GTSNPN and CDR2 SVGIG (reference sequence). The CDR3 contains 15 residues. CDR3 amino acids: CAWSPRGGRRYEQYF. The CDR3 nucleotides are TGTGCCTGGAGTCCACGGGGTGGGAGGAGGTACGAGCAGTACTTC.

J is TRBJ2-7 and V is TRBV12-3 or TRBV12-4; TRBD2 matches 12 bases. This CDR3 spans 13 amino acids. V lost 0 bases to trimming and J lost 12 bases; unmatched junction nucleotides: 3. CDR3 sequence: CASSLAGLAGRYF. The CDR3 DNA is TGTGCCAGCAGTTTAGCCGGACTAGCGGGACGGTACTTC.

The V gene is TRBV29-1, the J gene TRBJ2-7, with TRBD1 as a possible D gene (5 bases). V lost 7 bases and J lost 0, with 13 bases in between. CDR3 length equals 13 residues. Germline-derived CDR1 and CDR2 are SQVTM and ANQGSEA. The CDR3 DNA is TGCAGCGGCACAGGTCCCTCCTCCTACGAGCAGTACTTC. Protein product: CSGTGPSSYEQYF.

The rearrangement uses TRBV28 and TRBJ1-5, with a possible D match to TRBD1 (6 bases). The CDR3 runs to 16 residues. V was trimmed by 5 bases and J by 4 bases, leaving 18 bases between them. CDR1 and CDR2 from the germline V gene are MDHEN and SYDVKM. CDR3 DNA sequence: TGTGCCAGCAGTCCACCGGAGGACAGCTTTAATCAGCCCCAGCATTTT. Protein product: CASSPPEDSFNQPQHF. The full variable domain, its missing parts supplied by reference TRBV28 and TRBJ1-5, is DVKVTQSSRYLVKRTGEKVFLECVQDMDHENMFWYRQDPGLGLRLIYFSYDVKMKEKGDIPEGYSVSREKKERFSLILESASTNQTSMYLCASSPPEDSFNQPQHFGDGTRLSIL.

The V and J genes are TRBV3-1 (or the pseudogene TRBV3-2) and TRBJ2-7; D might be TRBD2 (6 bases). Germline V gene sequence: CDR1 LGHDT, CDR2 YNNKEL (reference sequence). Trimming removed 0 bases at V and 0 bases at J, with 27 bases between. The length of the CDR3 is 21 residues. CDR3 DNA sequence: TGTGCCAGCAGCCAAGATCCCGAAGCCGTCAAATCTAGCGTCCGCTCCTACGAGCAGTACTTC. Translation gives CASSQDPEAVKSSVRSYEQYF.

V gene TRBV28 combines with J gene TRBJ2-2; TRBD1 matches at 8 bases. Per the germline V gene, CDR1 is MDHEN and CDR2 is SYDVKM. The CDR3 totals 16 residues. V shed 3 bases, J shed 2 bases, and the junction held 5 bases outside the gene matches. CDR3 DNA sequence: TGTGCCAGCAGTTTTGTCAGGGGGCGCAACACCGGGGAGCTGTTTTTT. As protein: CASSFVRGRNTGELFF.

The chain carries TRBV9 and TRBJ1-1; 8 bases are a match to TRBD1. The trim removed 3 bases at V and 5 bases at J, leaving 18 bases unmatched. This CDR3 is 18 amino acids long. In germline, CDR1 is SGDLS, CDR2 YYNGEE. The CDR3 DNA follows: TGTGCCAGCAGCGCCCAATATCCCGGGACAGGATTTGGAACTGAAGCTTTCTTT. Protein sequence: CASSAQYPGTGFGTEAFF.

This clone was observed once. The CDR3: CASSLLGLADNEQFF. The CDR3, as DNA: TGTGCCAGCAGCTTACTGGGACTAGCGGACAATGAGCAGTTCTTC. V is TRBV13 and J is TRBJ2-1; TRBD2 matches 11 bases. CDR3 length: 15 residues. In germline, CDR1 is PRHDT, CDR2 FYEKMQ (reference sequence). The trim removed 2 bases at V and 5 bases at J, leaving 2 bases unmatched.

The rearrangement links TRBV10-3 to TRBJ2-3; 13 positions agree with TRBD2. The CDR3 extends over 16 amino acids. With V trimmed by 5 bases and J by 6 bases, 8 bases remained unmatched. Germline loops: CDR1 ENHRY, CDR2 SYGVKD. The CDR3 DNA is TGTGCCATCAGTCCGGGACTAGCGGGGTTTGGTGATACGCAGTATTTT. Translating it yields CAISPGLAGFGDTQYF.